The 19 T cell receptor beta chains in this list originate from one sample, sequenced in a study of T cell responses to AZD1222 COVID-19 vaccine. Clones were sequenced by immunoSEQ multiplex PCR, and TCRdb holds only the in-frame ones, with some missing. The data show 75,000 to 100,000 clones, around 90% seen once. This specimen consisted of peripheral blood, obtained on day 0 of AZD1222 vaccination. Receptors originate from an adult in good health.

The chain couples TRBV28 to TRBJ1-2; TRBD1 matches 9 bases. The CDR3 sequence is 15 residues long. Germline loops: CDR1 MDHEN, CDR2 SYDVKM. V gave up 6 bases and J gave up 3 bases; unmatched junction bases: 8. CDR3 in DNA: TGTGCCAGCAGCCTCCGGGACAGGGCAGACTATGGCTACACCTTC. It encodes CASSLRDRADYGYTF.

The chain is built from TRBV5-1 and TRBJ2-7; tentatively, D is TRBD1 or TRBD2 (6 bases each). The CDR3 spans 17 residues. With 1 base removed from V and 5 bases from J, the gap between germline ends came to 22 bases. Germline CDR1 SGHRS, CDR2 YFSETQ. The CDR3 DNA sequence: TGCGCCAGCAGCTTGCCCGAGTGGGGGAGGAGGGGGAACGAGCAGTACTTC. It specifies CASSLPEWGRRGNEQYF.

This clone was seen a few times. The chain couples TRBV20-1 to TRBJ1-4; D remains unclear. The length of the CDR3 is 11 residues. Germline CDR1 reads DFQATT; CDR2 reads SNEGSKA (reference sequence). V was trimmed by 7 bases and J by 8 bases, leaving 11 bases between them. CDR3 coding DNA: TGCAGTGTTGGTTTAGGGGAAAAACTGTTTTTT. Residues: CSVGLGEKLFF.

This chain joins TRBV5-4 and TRBJ2-7; D may be TRBD1 (6 bases). V lost 0 bases and J 2 bases, leaving 12 bases between the germline ends. CDR1 and CDR2 (germline): SGHNT, YYREEE (reference sequence). This CDR3 has 15 residues. The CDR3 nucleotides are TGTGCCAGCAGCTTGGAGGGGGTATCGGCCTACGAGCAGTACTTC. Amino acid sequence: CASSLEGVSAYEQYF.

The chain employs TRBV2 and TRBJ1-6; 7 bases line up with TRBD1. Germline V lookup: CDR1 SNHLY, CDR2 FYNNEI. The CDR3 sequence is 16 residues long. Trimming took 8 bases from V and 0 from J; bases not matched to a gene: 7. The CDR3 DNA reads as TGTGCCAGCGGATGGACAGGAAGCTCCTATAATTCACCCCTCCACTTT. This encodes CASGWTGSSYNSPLHF.

The chain combines TRBV5-4 with TRBJ2-7; 10 bases are a match to TRBD2. Germline loops: CDR1 SGHNT, CDR2 YYREEE (reference sequence). The junction had 2 bases not matched to a gene; V was cut back by 4 bases and J by 1 base. This CDR3 contains 14 residues. CDR3 sequence (DNA): TGTGCCAGCAGCCCAGCGGGAGGGTCCTACGAGCAGTACTTC. It specifies CASSPAGGSYEQYF.

This chain uses TRBV5-6 with TRBJ2-7; TRBD2 is a possible D gene (6 bases). This CDR3 region has 14 residues. Germline lookup yields CDR1 SGHDT and CDR2 YYEEEE. Trimming pared 0 bases from V and 5 bases from J, leaving 12 bases between. In nucleotides, the CDR3 is TGTGCCAGCAGCTTGGTTCCGGGAGCAAACGAGCAGTACTTC. Protein: CASSLVPGANEQYF. Filled out from reference TRBV5-6 and TRBJ2-7, the complete variable domain reads DAGVTQSPTHLIKTRGQQVTLRCSPKSGHDTVSWYQQALGQGPQFIFQYYEEEERQRGNFPDRFSGHQFPNYSSELNVNALLLGDSALYLCASSLVPGANEQYFGPGTRLTVT.

The rearrangement links TRBV19 to TRBJ1-5; TRBD1 matches at 12 bases. Germline values: CDR1 LNHDA, CDR2 SQIVND (reference sequence). V was clipped by 3 bases and J by 1 base; unmatched bases: 7. This CDR3 is 18 amino acids long. The CDR3 sequence is CASSIRDRGRVSNQPQHF. The CDR3 nucleotides read TGTGCCAGTAGTATCCGGGACAGGGGGCGCGTAAGCAATCAGCCCCAGCATTTT.

The rearrangement joins TRBV14 to TRBJ2-6; D uncertain. Germline CDR1 reads SGHDN; CDR2 reads FVKESK. V was pared by 1 base and J by 0 bases, with 7 bases between. CDR3 length: 16 amino acids. The chain's CDR3 is CASSQVWGSGANVLTF. DNA of the CDR3: TGTGCCAGCAGCCAAGTGTGGGGCTCTGGGGCCAACGTCCTGACTTTC.

This clone was seen only once. The V gene is TRBV6-5, the J gene TRBJ2-3; D might be TRBD2 (6 bases). The CDR3 is 14 amino acids. V dropped 5 bases and J dropped 5 bases, with 14 bases sitting between them. Germline CDR1 is MNHEY and CDR2 is SVGAGI. The CDR3 reads CASSLRGSGDTQYF. The CDR3 DNA reads as TGTGCCAGCAGTCTCCGGGGGTCGGGAGATACGCAGTATTTT.

This clone was seen a few times. V is TRBV7-2 and J is TRBJ2-2; no clear D. Germline loops: CDR1 SGHTA, CDR2 FQGNSA. The germline V and J ends were trimmed by 5 bases and 6 bases, with 10 bases remaining between them. CDR3 size: 13 residues. The CDR3 DNA reads TGTGCCAGCAGCCCTCGACAAGCCGGGGAGCTGTTTTTT. As protein: CASSPRQAGELFF.

The chain links TRBV27 to TRBJ1-3, with D unclear. This CDR3 comprises 12 residues. V was shortened by 6 bases and J by 3 bases, with 6 bases between the two germline ends. Germline assignment: CDR1 MNHEY and CDR2 SMNVEV (reference sequence). The CDR3 here is CASSLGGNTIYF. The CDR3, as DNA: TGTGCCAGCAGCTTGGGTGGAAACACCATATATTTT.

The rearrangement links TRBV24-1 to TRBJ1-5, with D maybe TRBD1 (6 bases). The CDR3 is made up of 17 amino acids. Germline CDR1 and CDR2: KGHDR and SFDVKD. With 1 base removed from V and 0 bases from J, the gap between germline ends came to 12 bases. CDR3: CATSDFKRGDSNQPQHF. The CDR3, as DNA: TGTGCCACCAGTGATTTTAAGAGGGGGGATAGCAATCAGCCCCAGCATTTT.

The V and J genes are TRBV4-2 and TRBJ2-3; TRBD1 matches 9 bases. The CDR3 has 13 residues. V shed 6 bases and J 4 bases; nucleotides not matched to a gene: 2. Germline V gene sequence: CDR1 LGHNA, CDR2 YNFKEQ. The CDR3 loop reads CASSRTGADTQYF. The CDR3 DNA reads TGTGCCAGCAGTAGGACAGGGGCAGATACGCAGTATTTT.

The chain employs TRBV28 and TRBJ2-3, with D possibly matching TRBD1 (5 bases). Germline V lookup: CDR1 MDHEN, CDR2 SYDVKM. The V end was cut by 7 bases, the J end by 0 bases, with 14 bases between. CDR3 length equals 15 residues. The CDR3 loop reads CASTGASPSTDTQYF. DNA of the CDR3: TGTGCCAGCACTGGGGCTTCTCCGAGCACAGATACGCAGTATTTT.

The sample holds one count of this clone. The V call is TRBV19, the J call TRBJ2-5; D might be TRBD1 or TRBD2, each matching 6 bases. CDR3 length: 16 amino acids. V was clipped by 7 bases and J by 7 bases, with 25 bases between them. Germline CDR1 LNHDA, CDR2 SQIVND (reference sequence). As DNA, the CDR3 is TGTGCCAGTAAGGGGGTCGGCGGGATGGGTCTGTGGACCCAGTACTTC. It translates to CASKGVGGMGLWTQYF.

The CDR3 nucleotides are TGTGCCAGCAGTTCCCCACAGGGTAGGTTCGACGAGCAGTACTTC. It yields the protein CASSSPQGRFDEQYF. The rearrangement joins TRBV6-6 to TRBJ2-7; D might be TRBD1 (6 bases). There are 15 residues in the CDR3. Germline assignment: CDR1 MNHNY and CDR2 SVGAGI (reference sequence). V was clipped by 4 bases and J by 5 bases, with 18 bases between them.

CDR3 in DNA: TGCAGTGCTAGAGCCGGAGAGACCCAGTACTTC. It translates to CSARAGETQYF. The V and J genes are TRBV20-1 and TRBJ2-5; D unclear. The ends were cut back, 1 base at V and 4 bases at J, with 4 bases in the middle. This CDR3 contains 11 residues. Per the germline V gene, CDR1 is DFQATT and CDR2 is SNEGSKA (reference sequence).

V is TRBV4-2 and J is TRBJ2-1; TRBD2 agrees at 8 bases. Trimming cost V 3 bases and J 5 bases; bases outside gene matches: 6. Germline values: CDR1 LGHNA, CDR2 YNFKEQ. This CDR3 spans 15 amino acids. In DNA form, the CDR3 reads TGTGCCAGCAGCCAGCCGGGACTAGGGCACAATGAGCAGTTCTTC. It yields the protein CASSQPGLGHNEQFF.